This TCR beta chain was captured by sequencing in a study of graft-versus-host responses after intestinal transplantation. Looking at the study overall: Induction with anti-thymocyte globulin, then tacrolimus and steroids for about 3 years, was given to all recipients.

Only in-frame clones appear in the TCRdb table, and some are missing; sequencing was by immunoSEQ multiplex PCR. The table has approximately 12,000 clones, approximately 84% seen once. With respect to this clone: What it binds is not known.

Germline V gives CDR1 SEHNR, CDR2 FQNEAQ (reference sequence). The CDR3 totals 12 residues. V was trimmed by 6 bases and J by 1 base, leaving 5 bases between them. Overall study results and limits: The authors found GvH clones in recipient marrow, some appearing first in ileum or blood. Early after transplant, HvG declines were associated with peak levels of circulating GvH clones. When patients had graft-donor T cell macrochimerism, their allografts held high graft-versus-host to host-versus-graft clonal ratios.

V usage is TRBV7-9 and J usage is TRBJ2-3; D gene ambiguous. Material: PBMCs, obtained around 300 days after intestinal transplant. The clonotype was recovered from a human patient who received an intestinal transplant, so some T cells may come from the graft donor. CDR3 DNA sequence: TGTGCCAGCAGAGACGGCACAGATACGCAGTATTTT. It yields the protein CASRDGTDTQYF.